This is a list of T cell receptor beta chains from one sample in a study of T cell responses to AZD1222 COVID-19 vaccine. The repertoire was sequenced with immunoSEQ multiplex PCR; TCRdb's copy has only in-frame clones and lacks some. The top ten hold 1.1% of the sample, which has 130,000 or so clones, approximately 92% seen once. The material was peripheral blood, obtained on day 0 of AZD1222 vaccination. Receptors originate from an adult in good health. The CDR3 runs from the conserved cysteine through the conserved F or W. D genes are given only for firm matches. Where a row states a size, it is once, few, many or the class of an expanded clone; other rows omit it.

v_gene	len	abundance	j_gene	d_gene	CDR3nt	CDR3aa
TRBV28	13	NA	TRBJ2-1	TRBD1	TGTGCCAGCAGACTCCCGACAGGGAATGAGCAGTTCTTC	CASRLPTGNEQFF
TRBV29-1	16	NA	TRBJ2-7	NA	TGCAGCGTTGAGCTAACCGTACCGCACGGCAGCTACGAGCAGTACTTC	CSVELTVPHGSYEQYF
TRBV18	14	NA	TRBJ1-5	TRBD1	TGTGCCAGCTCACCTGAGACAGGGGGGCAGCCCCAGCATTTT	CASSPETGGQPQHF
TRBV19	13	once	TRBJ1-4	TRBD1	TGTGCCAGTAGTCAAGGGGGCCTTGAAAAACTGTTTTTT	CASSQGGLEKLFF
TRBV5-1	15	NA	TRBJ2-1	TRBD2	TGCGCCAGCCAGGGACTAGCGGGAACCTACAATGAGCAGTTCTTC	CASQGLAGTYNEQFF
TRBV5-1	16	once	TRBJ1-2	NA	TGCGCCAGCAGCCTCTGGTCGGGGGCCGTTGGGTATGGCTACACCTTC	CASSLWSGAVGYGYTF
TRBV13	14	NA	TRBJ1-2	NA	TGTGCCAGCAGCTTAGCCCAGGGTGGCTATGGCTACACCTTC	CASSLAQGGYGYTF
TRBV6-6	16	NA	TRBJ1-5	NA	TGTGCCAGCAGTTACGTGATAGGGGGTTGGGCTCAGCCCCAGCATTTT	CASSYVIGGWAQPQHF
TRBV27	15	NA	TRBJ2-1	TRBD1	TGTGCCAGCAGCGGACAGGGGCTCTCCTACAATGAGCAGTTCTTC	CASSGQGLSYNEQFF
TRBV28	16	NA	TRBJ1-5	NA	TGTGCCAGCGACCGGGATGTTTGGGCCCACAATCAGCCCCAGCATTTT	CASDRDVWAHNQPQHF
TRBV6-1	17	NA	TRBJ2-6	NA	TGTGCCAGCAGTGCACGACAGGCCAGCTCTGGGGCCAACGTCCTGACTTTC	CASSARQASSGANVLTF